Included here is one T cell receptor (beta chain) sequence, with context. Its antigen is undetermined. This record belongs to a study of cytomegalovirus exposure and HLA in healthy donors. CDR3 length: 14 amino acids. The trim removed 5 bases at V and 3 bases at J, leaving 6 bases unmatched. The germline V gene encodes CDR1 MNHEY and CDR2 SMNVEV (reference sequence). The method was immunoSEQ multiplex PCR; TCRdb's version includes in-frame clones alone and lacks a portion of them. The sample lists 100,000 to 150,000 clones; 89% were seen once. Findings and limits, study-wide: The classifier reportedly diagnosed cytomegalovirus status with high sensitivity and specificity.

The receptor's source is a woman younger than 30 in good health and CMV-seronegative. The source material was PBMCs. The V gene is TRBV27, the J gene TRBJ2-7; the match to TRBD1 covers 8 bases. The CDR3 protein is CASSSGQGYYEQYF. In DNA form, the CDR3 reads TGTGCCAGCAGTAGTGGACAGGGCTACTACGAGCAGTACTTC.